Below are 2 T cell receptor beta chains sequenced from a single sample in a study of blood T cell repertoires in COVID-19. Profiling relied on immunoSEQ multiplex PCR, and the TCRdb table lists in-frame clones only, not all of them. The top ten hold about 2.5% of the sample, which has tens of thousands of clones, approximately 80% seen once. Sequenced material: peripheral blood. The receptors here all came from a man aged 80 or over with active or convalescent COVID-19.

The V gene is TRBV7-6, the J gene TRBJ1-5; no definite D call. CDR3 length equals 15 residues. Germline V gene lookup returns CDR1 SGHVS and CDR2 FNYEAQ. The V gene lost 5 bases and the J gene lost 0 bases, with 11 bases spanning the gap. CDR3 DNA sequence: TGTGCCAGCAGCCGCATTCCCGGTAGCAATCAGCCCCAGCATTTT. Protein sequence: CASSRIPGSNQPQHF.

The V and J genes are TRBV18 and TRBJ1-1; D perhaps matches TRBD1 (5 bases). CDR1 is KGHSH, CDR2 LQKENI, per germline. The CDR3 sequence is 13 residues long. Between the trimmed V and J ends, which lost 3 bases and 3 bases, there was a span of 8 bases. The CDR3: CASSPDRDTEAFF. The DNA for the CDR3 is TGTGCCAGCTCACCCGACAGAGACACTGAAGCTTTCTTT.